This note documents a single T cell receptor beta chain sequence. Its matching antigen is unknown. PCR employed 60 Vbeta and 13 Jbeta primers. Sequenced by immunoSEQ multiplex PCR; TCRdb stores in-frame clones only, minus some. This sample carries tens of thousands of clones, roughly 88% of them seen once, and the ten largest clones take about an eighth. This record comes from a study of cytomegalovirus exposure and HLA in healthy donors. Broader study findings: Across donors, sequencing depth was assumed by presence/absence analyses to be roughly uniform.

Per germline, CDR1 SGHNT and CDR2 YYREEE (reference sequence). Trimming at V came to 1 base and at J to 2 bases, leaving 2 bases not matched to a gene. The CDR3 has 15 residues. The specimen was PBMCs. The chain couples TRBV5-4 to TRBJ2-7, with TRBD2 identical over 11 bases. The source of this sequence is a woman in her thirties or forties in good health and CMV-seropositive. CDR3 sequence reads: CASSLFSGGAYEQYF. CDR3 bases: TGTGCCAGCAGCTTGTTTAGCGGGGGGGCCTACGAGCAGTACTTC.